These T cell receptor beta chains were read from a single sample in a study of CD8 T cells in ankylosing spondylitis. One entry per CDR3 protein, called by TCRdb with MiXCR from the 5' RACE reads. Of around 120,000 distinct CDR3 sequences in the sample, approximately 15% are singletons; the top ten hold about 2.7%. The source material was blood, either unsorted or a sorted T cell fraction (not recorded which). These receptors all stem from a female donor with ankylosing spondylitis or in good health (not recorded which). Both conserved end residues are part of each CDR3. Fields, in order: J gene, V gene, CDR3 protein.

TRBJ2-1	TRBV11-2	CASSSLAGVGEQFF
TRBJ2-3	TRBV20-1	CSRESRTSETTQYF
TRBJ2-4	TRBV11-2	CASSLSGGIARGKNIQYF
TRBJ2-7	TRBV5-1	CASSPGTSGYEQYF
TRBJ2-1	TRBV14	CASSQGFRGPYNEQFF
TRBJ1-2	TRBV18	CASSQGRSRGEDGYTF
TRBJ2-5	TRBV2	CASSERGGVETQYF
TRBJ2-5	TRBV20-1	CSAINGLQETQYF
TRBJ2-5	TRBV5-1	CASSKQSQETQYF
TRBJ2-7	TRBV9	CASSVSATAGYEQYF
TRBJ1-1	TRBV20-1	CSARAQLSTEAFF
TRBJ2-1	TRBV29-1	CSVDGPWRNNEQFF